This paragraph covers one TCR beta chain sequence. Its matching antigen is unknown. Germline assignment: CDR1 PRHDT and CDR2 FYEKMQ (reference sequence). V lost 3 bases, J lost 5 bases, and 5 bases lay in between. This CDR3 comprises 12 residues. The record originates from a study of identifying expanded T cells in peripheral blood. General observations from the study: Differentially abundant clones: around 1.2 between replicates, around 16 at roughly 13 days, approximately 18 at four. Across healthy donors, higher total template counts meant significantly greater approximately 2-week count variance.

Clones were sequenced by immunoSEQ multiplex PCR, and TCRdb holds only the in-frame ones, with some missing. Of fewer than 85,000 clones detected, 80% to 90% appear once; the ten largest clones hold approximately 20%. The sequence came from a person aged 18-70 years in good health. V is TRBV13 and J is TRBJ1-5, with a weak D call TRBD1 (5 bases). Sequencing input: blood. CDR3 nucleotides: TGTGCCAGCAGCTTCAGGGATCAGCCCCAGCATTTT. This codes for CASSFRDQPQHF.